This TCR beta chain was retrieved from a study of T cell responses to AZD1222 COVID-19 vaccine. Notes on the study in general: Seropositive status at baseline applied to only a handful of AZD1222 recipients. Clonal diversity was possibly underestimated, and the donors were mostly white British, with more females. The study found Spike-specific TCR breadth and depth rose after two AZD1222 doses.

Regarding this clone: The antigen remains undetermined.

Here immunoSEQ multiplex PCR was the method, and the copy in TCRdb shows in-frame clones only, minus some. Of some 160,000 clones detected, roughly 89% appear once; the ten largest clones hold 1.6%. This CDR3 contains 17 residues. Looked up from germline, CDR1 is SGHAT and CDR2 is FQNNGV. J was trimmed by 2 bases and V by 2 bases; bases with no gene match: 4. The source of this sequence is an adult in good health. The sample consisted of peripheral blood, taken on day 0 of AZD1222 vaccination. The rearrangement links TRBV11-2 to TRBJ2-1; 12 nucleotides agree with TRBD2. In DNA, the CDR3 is TGTGCCAGCAGCTTAACGGCTAGCGGGGGGGCCTACAATGAGCAGTTCTTC. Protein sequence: CASSLTASGGAYNEQFF.